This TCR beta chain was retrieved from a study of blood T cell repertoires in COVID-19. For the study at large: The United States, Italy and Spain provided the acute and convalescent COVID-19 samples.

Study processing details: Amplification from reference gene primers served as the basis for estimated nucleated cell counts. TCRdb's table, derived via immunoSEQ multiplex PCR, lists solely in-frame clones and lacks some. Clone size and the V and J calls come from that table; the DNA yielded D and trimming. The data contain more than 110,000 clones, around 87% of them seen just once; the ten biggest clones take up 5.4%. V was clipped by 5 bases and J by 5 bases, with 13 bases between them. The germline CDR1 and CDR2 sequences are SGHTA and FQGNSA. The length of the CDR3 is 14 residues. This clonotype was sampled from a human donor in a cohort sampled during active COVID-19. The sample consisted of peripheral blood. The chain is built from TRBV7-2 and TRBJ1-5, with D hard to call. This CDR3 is CASSPRGRDQPQHF. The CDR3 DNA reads TGTGCCAGCAGCCCCCGGGGAAGGGATCAGCCCCAGCATTTT. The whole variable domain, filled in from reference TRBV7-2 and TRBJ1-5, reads GAGVSQSPSNKVTEKGKDVELRCDPISGHTALYWYRQSLGQGLEFLIYFQGNSAPDKSGLPSDRFSAERTGGSVSTLTIQRTQQEDSAVYLCASSPRGRDQPQHFGDGTRLSIL.